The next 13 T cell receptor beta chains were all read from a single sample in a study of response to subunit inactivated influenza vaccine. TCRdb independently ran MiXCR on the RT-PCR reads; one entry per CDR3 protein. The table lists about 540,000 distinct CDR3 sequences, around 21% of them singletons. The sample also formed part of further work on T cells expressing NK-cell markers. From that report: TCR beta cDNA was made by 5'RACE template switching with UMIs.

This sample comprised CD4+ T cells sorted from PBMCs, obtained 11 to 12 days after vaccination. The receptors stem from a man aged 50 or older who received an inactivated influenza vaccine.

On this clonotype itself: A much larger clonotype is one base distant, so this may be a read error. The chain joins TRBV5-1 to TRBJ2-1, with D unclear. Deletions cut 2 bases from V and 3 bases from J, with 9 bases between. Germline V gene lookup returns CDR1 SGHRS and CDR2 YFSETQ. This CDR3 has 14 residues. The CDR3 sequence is CASSFRHSYNEQFF. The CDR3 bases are TGCGCCAGCAGCTTCCGGCACAGCTACAATGAGCAGTTCTTC.

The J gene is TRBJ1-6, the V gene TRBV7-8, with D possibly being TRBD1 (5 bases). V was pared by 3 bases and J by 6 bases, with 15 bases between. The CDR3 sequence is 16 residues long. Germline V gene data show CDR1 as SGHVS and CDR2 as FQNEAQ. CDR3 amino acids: CASSFETGTTNSPLHF. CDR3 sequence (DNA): TGTGCCAGCAGCTTTGAAACCGGGACCACTAATTCACCCCTCCACTTT. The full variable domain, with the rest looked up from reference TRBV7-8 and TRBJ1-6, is GAGVSQSPRYKVAKRGQDVALRCDPISGHVSLFWYQQALGQGPEFLTYFQNEAQLDKSGLPSDRFFAERPEGSVSTLKIQRTQQEDSAVYLCASSFETGTTNSPLHFGNGTRLTVT.

CDR3 sequence reads: CSARPTSSADTQYF. DNA for the CDR3: TGCAGTGCTAGGCCGACTAGTTCAGCAGATACGCAGTATTTT. The chain links TRBV20-1 to TRBJ2-3; TRBD2 might be the D (6 bases). In germline, CDR1 is DFQATT, CDR2 SNEGSKA (reference sequence). This CDR3 has 14 residues. V lost 3 bases and J 4 bases, leaving 14 bases between the germline ends.

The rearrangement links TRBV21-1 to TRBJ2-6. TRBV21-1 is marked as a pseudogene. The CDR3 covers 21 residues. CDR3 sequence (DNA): TGTGCCAGCAGCAAAGAATCCACTTGCGCAGGTCAATGGTCTGGGGCCAACGTCCTGACTTTC. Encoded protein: CASSKESTCAGQWSGANVLTF.

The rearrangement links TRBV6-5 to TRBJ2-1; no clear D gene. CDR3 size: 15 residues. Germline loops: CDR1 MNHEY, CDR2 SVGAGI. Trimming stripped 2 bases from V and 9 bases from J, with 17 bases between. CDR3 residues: CASSYRAVGLGEQFF. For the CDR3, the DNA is TGTGCCAGCAGTTACAGGGCAGTGGGTCTAGGTGAGCAGTTCTTC.

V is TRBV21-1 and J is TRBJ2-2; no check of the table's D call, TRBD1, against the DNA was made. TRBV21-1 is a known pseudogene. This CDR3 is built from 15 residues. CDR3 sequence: CASSTGQSNTGELFF. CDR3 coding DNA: TGTGCCAGCAGTACCGGACAGTCGAACACCGGGGAGCTGTTTTTT.

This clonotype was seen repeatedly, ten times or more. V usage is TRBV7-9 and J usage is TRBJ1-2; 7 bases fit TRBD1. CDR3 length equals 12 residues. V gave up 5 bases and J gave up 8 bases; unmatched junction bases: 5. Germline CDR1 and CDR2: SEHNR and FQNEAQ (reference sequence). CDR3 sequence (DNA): TGTGCCAGCAGCCCCAGGGGGGACGGCTACACCTTC. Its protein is CASSPRGDGYTF.

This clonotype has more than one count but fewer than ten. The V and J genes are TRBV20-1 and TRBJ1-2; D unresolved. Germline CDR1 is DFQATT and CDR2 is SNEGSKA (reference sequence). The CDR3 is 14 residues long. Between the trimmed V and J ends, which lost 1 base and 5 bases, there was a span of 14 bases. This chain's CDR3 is CSARVSGKEYGYTF. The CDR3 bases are TGCAGTGCTAGAGTTTCGGGAAAGGAGTATGGCTACACCTTC.

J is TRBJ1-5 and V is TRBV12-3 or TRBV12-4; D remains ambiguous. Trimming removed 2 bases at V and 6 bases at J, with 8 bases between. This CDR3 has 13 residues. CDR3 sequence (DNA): TGTGCCAGCAGTTTATTAGAGAGTCAGCCCCAGCATTTT. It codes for CASSLLESQPQHF.

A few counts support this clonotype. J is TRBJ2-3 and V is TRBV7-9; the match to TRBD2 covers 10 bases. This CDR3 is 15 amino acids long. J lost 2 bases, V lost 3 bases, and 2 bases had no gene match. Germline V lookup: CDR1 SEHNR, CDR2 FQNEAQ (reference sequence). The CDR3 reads CASSLTSGFTDTQYF. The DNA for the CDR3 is TGTGCCAGCAGCTTGACTAGCGGGTTCACAGATACGCAGTATTTT.

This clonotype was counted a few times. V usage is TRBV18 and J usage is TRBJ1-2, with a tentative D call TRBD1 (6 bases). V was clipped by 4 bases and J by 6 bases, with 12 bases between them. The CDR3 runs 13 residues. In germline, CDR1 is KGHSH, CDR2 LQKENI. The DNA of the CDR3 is TGTGCCAGCTCACAATCACAGGGTAATGGCTACACCTTC. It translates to CASSQSQGNGYTF. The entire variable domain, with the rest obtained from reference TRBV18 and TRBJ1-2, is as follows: NAGVMQNPRHLVRRRGQEARLRCSPMKGHSHVYWYRQLPEEGLKFMVYLQKENIIDESGMPKERFSAEFPKEGPSILRIQQVVRGDSAAYFCASSQSQGNGYTFGSGTRLTVV.

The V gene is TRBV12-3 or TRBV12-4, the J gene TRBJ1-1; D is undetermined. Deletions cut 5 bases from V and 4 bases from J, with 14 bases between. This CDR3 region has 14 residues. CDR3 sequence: CASSPEGLSTEAFF. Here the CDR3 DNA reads TGTGCCAGCAGTCCGGAGGGTCTATCCACTGAAGCTTTCTTT.

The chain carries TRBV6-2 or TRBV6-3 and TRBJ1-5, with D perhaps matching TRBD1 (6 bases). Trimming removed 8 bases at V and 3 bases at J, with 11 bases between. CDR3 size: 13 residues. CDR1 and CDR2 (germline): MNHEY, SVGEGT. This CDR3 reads CASSGAPNQPQHF. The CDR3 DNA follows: TGTGCCAGCTCGGGGGCCCCCAATCAGCCCCAGCATTTT.